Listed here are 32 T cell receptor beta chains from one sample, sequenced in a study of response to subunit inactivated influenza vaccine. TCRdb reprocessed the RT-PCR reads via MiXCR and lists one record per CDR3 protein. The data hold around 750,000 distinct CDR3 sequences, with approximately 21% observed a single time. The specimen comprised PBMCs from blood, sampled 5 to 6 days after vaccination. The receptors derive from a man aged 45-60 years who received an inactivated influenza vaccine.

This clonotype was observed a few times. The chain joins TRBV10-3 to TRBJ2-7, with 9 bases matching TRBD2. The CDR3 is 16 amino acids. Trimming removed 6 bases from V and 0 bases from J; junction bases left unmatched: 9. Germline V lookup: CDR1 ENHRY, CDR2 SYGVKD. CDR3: CAIRLWTSESSYEQYF. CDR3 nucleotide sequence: TGTGCCATCAGGCTTTGGACTAGCGAAAGCTCCTACGAGCAGTACTTC.

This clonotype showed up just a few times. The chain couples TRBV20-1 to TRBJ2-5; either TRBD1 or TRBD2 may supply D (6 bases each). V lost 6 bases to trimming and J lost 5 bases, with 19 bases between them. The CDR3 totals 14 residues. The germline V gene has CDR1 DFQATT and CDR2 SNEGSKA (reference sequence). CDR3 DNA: TGCAGTGCCCCCCAGTGGGGGGCCGGGGAGACCCAGTACTTC. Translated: CSAPQWGAGETQYF.

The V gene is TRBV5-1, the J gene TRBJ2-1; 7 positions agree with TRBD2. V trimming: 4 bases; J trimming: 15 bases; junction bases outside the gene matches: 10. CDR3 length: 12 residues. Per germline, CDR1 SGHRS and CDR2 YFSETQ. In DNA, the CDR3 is TGCGCCAGCAGCCGCCAACCGGGACTATTGTTCTTC. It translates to CASSRQPGLLFF.

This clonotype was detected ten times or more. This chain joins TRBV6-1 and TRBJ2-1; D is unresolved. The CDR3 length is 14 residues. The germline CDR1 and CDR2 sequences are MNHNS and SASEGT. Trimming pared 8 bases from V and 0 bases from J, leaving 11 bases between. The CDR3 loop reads CASSNSYSYNEQFF. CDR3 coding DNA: TGTGCCAGCTCAAACTCCTACTCCTACAATGAGCAGTTCTTC.

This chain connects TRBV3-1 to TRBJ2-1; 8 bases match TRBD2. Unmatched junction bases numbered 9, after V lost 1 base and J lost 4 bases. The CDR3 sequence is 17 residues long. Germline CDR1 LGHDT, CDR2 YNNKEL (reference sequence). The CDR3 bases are TGTGCCAGCAGCCAAGGGGGAGTAGCGGGGAAATACAATGAGCAGTTCTTC. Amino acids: CASSQGGVAGKYNEQFF.

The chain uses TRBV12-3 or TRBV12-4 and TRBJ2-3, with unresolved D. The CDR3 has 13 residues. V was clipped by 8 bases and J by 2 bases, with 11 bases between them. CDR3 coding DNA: TGTGCCAGCCTCATGGGGTCCACAGATACGCAGTATTTT. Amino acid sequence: CASLMGSTDTQYF.

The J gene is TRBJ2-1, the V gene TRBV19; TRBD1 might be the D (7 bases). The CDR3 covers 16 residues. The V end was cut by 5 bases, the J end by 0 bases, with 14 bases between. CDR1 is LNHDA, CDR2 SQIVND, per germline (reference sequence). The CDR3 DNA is TGTGCCAGTAGTGGGGGGACAGCACTCTCCTACAATGAGCAGTTCTTC. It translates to CASSGGTALSYNEQFF. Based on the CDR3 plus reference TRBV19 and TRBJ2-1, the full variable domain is DGGITQSPKYLFRKEGQNVTLSCEQNLNHDAMYWYRQDPGQGLRLIYYSQIVNDFQKGDIAEGYSVSREKKESFPLTVTSAQKNPTAFYLCASSGGTALSYNEQFFGPGTRLTVL.

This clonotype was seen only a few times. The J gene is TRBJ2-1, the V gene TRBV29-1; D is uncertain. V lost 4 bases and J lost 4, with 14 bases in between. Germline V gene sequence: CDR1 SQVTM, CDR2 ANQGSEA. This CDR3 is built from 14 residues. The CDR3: CSVVTPEGYNEQFF. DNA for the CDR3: TGCAGCGTTGTCACGCCAGAAGGGTACAATGAGCAGTTCTTC.

The CDR3 nucleotides read TGTGCCAGCAGCCAAGATGGTTTAGCGGGGATGGAGACCCAGTACTTC. Protein product: CASSQDGLAGMETQYF. This chain joins TRBV4-2 and TRBJ2-5, with TRBD2 identical over 8 bases. After removal of 0 bases from V and 5 bases from J, the junction contained 8 bases not matched to a gene. There are 16 residues in the CDR3. Germline CDR1 reads LGHNA; CDR2 reads YNFKEQ.

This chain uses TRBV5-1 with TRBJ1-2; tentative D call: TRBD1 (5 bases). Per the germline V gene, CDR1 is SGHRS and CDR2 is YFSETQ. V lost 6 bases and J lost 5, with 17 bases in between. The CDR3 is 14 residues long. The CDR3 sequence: CASTYQGGGYGYTF. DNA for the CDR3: TGCGCCAGCACCTACCAGGGAGGAGGTTATGGCTACACCTTC.

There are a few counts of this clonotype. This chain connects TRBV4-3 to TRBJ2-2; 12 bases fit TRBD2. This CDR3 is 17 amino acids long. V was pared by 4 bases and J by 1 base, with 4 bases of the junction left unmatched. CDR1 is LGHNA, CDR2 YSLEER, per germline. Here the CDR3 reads CASSRKLAGGNTGELFF. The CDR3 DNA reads TGCGCCAGCAGCCGCAAACTAGCGGGGGGGAACACCGGGGAGCTGTTTTTT.

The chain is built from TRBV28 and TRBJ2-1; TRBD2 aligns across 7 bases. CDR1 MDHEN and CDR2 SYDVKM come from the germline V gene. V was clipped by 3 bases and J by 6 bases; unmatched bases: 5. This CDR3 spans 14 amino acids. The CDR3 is CASSLGGRANEQFF. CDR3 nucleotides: TGTGCCAGCAGTTTGGGTGGGAGGGCCAATGAGCAGTTCTTC.

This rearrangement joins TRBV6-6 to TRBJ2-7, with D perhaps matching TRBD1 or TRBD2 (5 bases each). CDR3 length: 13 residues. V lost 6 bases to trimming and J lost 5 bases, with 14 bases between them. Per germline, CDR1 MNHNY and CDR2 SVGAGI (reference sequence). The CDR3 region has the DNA TGTGCCAGCAGCGAGGCGAGGGGAGACGAGCAGTACTTC. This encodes CASSEARGDEQYF.

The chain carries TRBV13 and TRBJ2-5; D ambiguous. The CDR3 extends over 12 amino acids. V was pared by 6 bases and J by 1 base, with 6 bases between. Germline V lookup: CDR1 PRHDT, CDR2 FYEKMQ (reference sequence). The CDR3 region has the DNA TGTGCCAGCAGTGGAACCCAAGAGACCCAGTACTTC. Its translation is CASSGTQETQYF.

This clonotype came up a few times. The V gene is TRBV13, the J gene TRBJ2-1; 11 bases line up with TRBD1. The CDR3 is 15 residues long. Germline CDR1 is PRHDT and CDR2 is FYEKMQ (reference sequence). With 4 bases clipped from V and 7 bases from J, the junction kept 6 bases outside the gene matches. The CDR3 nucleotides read TGTGCCAGCAGCTCGGACAGGGGGCTTCTAAATGAGCAGTTCTTC. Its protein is CASSSDRGLLNEQFF. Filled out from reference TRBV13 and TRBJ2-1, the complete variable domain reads AAGVIQSPRHLIKEKRETATLKCYPIPRHDTVYWYQQGPGQDPQFLISFYEKMQSDKGSIPDRFSAQQFSDYHSELNMSSLELGDSALYFCASSSDRGLLNEQFFGPGTRLTVL.

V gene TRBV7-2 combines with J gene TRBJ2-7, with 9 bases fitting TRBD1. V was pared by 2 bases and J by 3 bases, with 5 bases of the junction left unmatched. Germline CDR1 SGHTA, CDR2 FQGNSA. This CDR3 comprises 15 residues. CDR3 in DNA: TGTGCCAGCAGCTTAATCGGGACAGGGAACTACGAGCAGTACTTC. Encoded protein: CASSLIGTGNYEQYF.

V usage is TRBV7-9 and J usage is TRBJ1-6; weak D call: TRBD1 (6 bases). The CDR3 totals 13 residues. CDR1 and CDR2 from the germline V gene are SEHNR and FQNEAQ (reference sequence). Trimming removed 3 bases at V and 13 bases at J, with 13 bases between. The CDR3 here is CASSFGPRGPLHF. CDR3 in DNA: TGTGCCAGCAGCTTTGGCCCCAGGGGCCCCCTCCACTTT.

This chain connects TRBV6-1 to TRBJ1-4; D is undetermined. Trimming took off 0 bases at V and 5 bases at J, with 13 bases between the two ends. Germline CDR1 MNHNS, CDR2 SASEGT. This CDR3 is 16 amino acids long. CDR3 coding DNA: TGTGCCAGCAGTGAAGCTATACCCCGGGCGAATGAAAAACTGTTTTTT. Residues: CASSEAIPRANEKLFF.

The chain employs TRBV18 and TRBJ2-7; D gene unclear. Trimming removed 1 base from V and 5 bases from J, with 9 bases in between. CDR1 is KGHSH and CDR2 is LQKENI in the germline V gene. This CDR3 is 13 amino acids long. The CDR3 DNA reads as TGTGCCAGCTCACCACGGCTTGAGGACGAGCAGTACTTC. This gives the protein CASSPRLEDEQYF.

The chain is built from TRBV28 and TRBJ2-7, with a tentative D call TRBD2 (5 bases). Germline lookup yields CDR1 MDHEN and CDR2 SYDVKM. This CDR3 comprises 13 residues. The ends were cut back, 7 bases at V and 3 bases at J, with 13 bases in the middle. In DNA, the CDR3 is TGTGCCAGCAAGGGAGATCCCGGCTACGAGCAGTACTTC. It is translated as CASKGDPGYEQYF. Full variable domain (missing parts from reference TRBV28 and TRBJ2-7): DVKVTQSSRYLVKRTGEKVFLECVQDMDHENMFWYRQDPGLGLRLIYFSYDVKMKEKGDIPEGYSVSREKKERFSLILESASTNQTSMYLCASKGDPGYEQYFGPGTRLTVT.

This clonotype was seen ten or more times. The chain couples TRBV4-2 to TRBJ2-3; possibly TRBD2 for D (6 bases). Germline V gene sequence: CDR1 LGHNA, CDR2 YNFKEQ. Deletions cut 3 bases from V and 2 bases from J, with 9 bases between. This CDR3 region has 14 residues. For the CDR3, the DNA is TGTGCCAGCAGCCATAGCGGTTCCACAGATACGCAGTATTTT. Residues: CASSHSGSTDTQYF.

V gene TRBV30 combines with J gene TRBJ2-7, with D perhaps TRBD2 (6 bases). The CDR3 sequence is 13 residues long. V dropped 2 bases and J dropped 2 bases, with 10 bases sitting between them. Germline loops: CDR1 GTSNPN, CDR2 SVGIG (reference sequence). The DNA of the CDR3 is TGTGCCTGGAGTAAGGGGACTGCCTACGAGCAGTACTTC. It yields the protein CAWSKGTAYEQYF.

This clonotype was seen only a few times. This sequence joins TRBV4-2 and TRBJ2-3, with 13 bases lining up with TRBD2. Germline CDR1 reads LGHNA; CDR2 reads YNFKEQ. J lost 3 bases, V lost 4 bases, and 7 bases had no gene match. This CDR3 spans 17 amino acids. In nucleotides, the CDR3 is TGTGCCAGCAGCCTCCGGACTAGCGGGGGTGGGACAGATACGCAGTATTTT. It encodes CASSLRTSGGGTDTQYF.

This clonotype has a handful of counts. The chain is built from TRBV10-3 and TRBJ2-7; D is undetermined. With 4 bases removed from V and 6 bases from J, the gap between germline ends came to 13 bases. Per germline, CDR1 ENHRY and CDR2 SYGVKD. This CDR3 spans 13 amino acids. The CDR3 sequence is CAISASPVGEQYF. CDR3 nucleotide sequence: TGTGCCATCAGTGCCTCCCCCGTGGGCGAGCAGTACTTC.

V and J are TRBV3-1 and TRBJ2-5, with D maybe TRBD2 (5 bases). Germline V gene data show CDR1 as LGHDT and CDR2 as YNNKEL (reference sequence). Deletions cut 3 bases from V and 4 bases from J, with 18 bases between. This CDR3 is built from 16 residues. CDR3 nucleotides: TGTGCCAGCAGCCATAGCGACGATATCGGTGGAGAGACCCAGTACTTC. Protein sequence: CASSHSDDIGGETQYF.

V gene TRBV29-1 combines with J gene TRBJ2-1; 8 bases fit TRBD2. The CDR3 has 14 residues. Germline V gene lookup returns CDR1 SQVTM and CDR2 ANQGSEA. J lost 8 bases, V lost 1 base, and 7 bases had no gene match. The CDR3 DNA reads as TGCAGCGTTGAAGGCGGGGGGATCGGGTATGAGCAGTTCTTC. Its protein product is CSVEGGGIGYEQFF.

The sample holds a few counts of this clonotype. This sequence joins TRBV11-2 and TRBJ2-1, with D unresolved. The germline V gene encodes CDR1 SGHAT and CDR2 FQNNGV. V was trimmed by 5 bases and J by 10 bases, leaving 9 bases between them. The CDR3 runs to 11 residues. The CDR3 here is CASSLKGEQFF. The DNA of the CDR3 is TGTGCCAGCAGCCTAAAAGGGGAGCAGTTCTTC.

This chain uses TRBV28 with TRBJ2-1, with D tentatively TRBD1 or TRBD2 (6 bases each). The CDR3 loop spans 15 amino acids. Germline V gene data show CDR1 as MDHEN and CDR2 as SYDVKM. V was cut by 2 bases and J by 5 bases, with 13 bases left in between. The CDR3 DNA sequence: TGTGCCAGCAGTTTAATCCGGGGGCCCCACAATGAGCAGTTCTTC. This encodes CASSLIRGPHNEQFF.

CDR3 in DNA: TGTGCCAGCAGTTTATTGGTGCAAGGGCAGCCCCAGCATTTT. Amino acids: CASSLLVQGQPQHF. V and J are TRBV28 and TRBJ1-5; D unclear. The V end was cut by 1 base, the J end by 7 bases, with 11 bases between. The CDR3 runs 14 residues. Germline CDR1 is MDHEN and CDR2 is SYDVKM.

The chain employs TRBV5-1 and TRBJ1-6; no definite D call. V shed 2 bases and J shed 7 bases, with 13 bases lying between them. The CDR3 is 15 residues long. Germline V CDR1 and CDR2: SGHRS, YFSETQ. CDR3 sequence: CASSFWGDWNSPLHF. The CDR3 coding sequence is TGCGCCAGCAGCTTTTGGGGTGATTGGAATTCACCCCTCCACTTT.

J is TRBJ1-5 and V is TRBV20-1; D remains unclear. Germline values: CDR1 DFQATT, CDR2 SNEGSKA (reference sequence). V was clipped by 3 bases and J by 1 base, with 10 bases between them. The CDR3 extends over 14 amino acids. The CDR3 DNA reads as TGCAGTGCTAGGGGAGCCTCGAGCAATCAGCCCCAGCATTTT. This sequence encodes CSARGASSNQPQHF.

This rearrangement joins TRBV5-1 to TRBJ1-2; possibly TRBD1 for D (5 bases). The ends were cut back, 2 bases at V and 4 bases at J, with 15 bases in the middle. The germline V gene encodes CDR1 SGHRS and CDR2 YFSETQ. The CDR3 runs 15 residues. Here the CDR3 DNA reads TGCGCCAGCAGCTTCCCACCGGGCCAGGGCTATGGCTACACCTTC. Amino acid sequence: CASSFPPGQGYGYTF.